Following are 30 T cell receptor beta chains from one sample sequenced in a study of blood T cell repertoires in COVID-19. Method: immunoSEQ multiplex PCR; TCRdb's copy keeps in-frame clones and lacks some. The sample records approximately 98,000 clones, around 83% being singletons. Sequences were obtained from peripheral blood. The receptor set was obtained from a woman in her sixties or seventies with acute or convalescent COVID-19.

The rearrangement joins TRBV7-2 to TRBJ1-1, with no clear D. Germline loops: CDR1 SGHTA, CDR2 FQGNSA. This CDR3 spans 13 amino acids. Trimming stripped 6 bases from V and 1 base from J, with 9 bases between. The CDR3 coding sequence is TGTGCCAGCAGTACACAGTCGAACACTGAAGCTTTCTTT. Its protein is CASSTQSNTEAFF.

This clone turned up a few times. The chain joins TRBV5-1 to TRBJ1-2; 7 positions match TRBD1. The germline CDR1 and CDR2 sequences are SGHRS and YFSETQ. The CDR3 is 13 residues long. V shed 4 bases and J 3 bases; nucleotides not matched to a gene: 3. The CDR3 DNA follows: TGCGCCAGCAGCGAGGGGGCTGACTATGGCTACACCTTC. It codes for CASSEGADYGYTF.

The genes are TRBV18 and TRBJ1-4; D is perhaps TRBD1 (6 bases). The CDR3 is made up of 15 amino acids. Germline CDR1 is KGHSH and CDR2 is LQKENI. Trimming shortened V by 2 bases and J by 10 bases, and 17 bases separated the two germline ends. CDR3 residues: CASSPVTDRGGKLFF. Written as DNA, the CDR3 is TGTGCCAGCTCACCAGTTACCGACAGAGGGGGAAAACTGTTTTTT.

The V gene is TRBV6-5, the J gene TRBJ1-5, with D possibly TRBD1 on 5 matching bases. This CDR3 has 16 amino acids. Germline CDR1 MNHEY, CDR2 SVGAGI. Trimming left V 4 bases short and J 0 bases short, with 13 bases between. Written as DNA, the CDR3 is TGTGCCAGCAGTTTGGAGGGGCCGTATAGCAATCAGCCCCAGCATTTT. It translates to CASSLEGPYSNQPQHF.

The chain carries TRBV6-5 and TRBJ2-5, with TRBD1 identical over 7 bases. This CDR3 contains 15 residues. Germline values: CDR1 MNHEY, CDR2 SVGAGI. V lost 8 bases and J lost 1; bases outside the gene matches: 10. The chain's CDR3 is CASGRTQGIQETQYF. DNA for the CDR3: TGTGCCAGCGGTAGGACACAGGGGATCCAAGAGACCCAGTACTTC.

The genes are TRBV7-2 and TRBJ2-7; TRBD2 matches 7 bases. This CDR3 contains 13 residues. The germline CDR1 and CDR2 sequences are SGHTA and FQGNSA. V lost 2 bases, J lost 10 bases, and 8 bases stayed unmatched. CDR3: CASSLSPSGDQYF. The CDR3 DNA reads TGTGCCAGCAGCTTATCGCCTAGCGGCGACCAGTACTTC.

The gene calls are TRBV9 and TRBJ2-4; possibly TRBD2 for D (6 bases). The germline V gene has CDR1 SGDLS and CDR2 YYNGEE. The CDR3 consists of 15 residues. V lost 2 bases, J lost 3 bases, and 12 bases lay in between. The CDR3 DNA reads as TGTGCCAGCAGCGTTCTGGGGGGTGACAAAAACATTCAGTACTTC. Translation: CASSVLGGDKNIQYF. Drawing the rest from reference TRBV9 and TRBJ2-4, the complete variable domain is DSGVTQTPKHLITATGQRVTLRCSPRSGDLSVYWYQQSLDQGLQFLIQYYNGEERAKGNILERFSAQQFPDLHSELNLSSLELGDSALYFCASSVLGGDKNIQYFGAGTRLSVL.

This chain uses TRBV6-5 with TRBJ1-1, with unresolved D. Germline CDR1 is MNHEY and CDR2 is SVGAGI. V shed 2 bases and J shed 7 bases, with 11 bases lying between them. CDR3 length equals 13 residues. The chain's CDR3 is CASSYPGGLEAFF. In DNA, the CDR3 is TGTGCCAGCAGTTACCCCGGAGGCCTTGAAGCTTTCTTT.

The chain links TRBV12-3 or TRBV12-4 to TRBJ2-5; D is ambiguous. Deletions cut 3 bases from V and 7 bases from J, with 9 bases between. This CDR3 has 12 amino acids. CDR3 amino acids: CASSFTPGTQYF. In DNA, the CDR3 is TGTGCCAGCAGTTTTACCCCAGGGACCCAGTACTTC.

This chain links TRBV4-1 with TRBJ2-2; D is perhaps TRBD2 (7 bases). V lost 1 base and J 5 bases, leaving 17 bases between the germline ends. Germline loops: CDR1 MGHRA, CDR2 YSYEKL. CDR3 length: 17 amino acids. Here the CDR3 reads CASSQGGRGRITGELFF. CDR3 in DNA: TGCGCCAGCAGCCAAGGGGGGCGGGGGCGCATAACCGGGGAGCTGTTTTTT.

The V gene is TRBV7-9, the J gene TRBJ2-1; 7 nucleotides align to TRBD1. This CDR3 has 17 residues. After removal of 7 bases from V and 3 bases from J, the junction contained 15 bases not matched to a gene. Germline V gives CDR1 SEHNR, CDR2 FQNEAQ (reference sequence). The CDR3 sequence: CASIVVQGEPNYNEQFF. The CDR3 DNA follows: TGTGCCAGCATCGTTGTCCAGGGGGAACCGAACTACAATGAGCAGTTCTTC.

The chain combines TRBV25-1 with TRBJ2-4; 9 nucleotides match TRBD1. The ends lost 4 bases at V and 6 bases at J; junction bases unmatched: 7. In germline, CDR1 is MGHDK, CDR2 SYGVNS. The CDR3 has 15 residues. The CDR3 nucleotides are TGTGCCAGCAGTGCCGGACAGGGGTTTGTAAACATTCAGTACTTC. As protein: CASSAGQGFVNIQYF.

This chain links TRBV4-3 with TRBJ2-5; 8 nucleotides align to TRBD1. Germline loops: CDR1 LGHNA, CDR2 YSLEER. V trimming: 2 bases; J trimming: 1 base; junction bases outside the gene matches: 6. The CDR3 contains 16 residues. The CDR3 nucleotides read TGCGCCAGCAGCCAAACCGGGACAGGAGGCCAAGAGACCCAGTACTTC. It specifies CASSQTGTGGQETQYF.

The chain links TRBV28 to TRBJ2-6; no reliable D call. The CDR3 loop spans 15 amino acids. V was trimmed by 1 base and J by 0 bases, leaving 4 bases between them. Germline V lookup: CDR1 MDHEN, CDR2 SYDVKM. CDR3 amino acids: CASSLFSSGANVLTF. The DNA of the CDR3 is TGTGCCAGCAGTTTATTCAGCTCTGGGGCCAACGTCCTGACTTTC.

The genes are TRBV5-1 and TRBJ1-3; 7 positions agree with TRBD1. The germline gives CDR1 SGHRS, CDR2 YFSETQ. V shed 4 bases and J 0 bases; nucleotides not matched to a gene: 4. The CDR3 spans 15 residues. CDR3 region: CASSLQGNSGNTIYF. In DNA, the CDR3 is TGCGCCAGCAGCCTACAGGGGAACTCTGGAAACACCATATATTTT.

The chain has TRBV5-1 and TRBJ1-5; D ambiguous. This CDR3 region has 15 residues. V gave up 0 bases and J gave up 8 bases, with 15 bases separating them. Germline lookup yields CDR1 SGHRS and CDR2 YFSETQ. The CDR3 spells CASSLEGFLGEPQHF. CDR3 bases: TGCGCCAGCAGCTTGGAAGGTTTCCTGGGCGAGCCCCAGCATTTT.

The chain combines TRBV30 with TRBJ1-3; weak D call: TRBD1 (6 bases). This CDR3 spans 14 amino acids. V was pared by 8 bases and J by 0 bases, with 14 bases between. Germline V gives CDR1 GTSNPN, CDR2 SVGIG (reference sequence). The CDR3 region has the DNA TGTGCCGGGTCCCAAGGGGGCTCTGGAAACACCATATATTTT. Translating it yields CAGSQGGSGNTIYF.

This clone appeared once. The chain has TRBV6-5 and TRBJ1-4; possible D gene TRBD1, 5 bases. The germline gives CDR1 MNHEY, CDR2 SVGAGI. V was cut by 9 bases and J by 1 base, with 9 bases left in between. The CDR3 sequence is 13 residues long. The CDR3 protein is CASSGGTNEKLFF. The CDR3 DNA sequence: TGTGCCAGTTCGGGGGGAACTAATGAAAAACTGTTTTTT.

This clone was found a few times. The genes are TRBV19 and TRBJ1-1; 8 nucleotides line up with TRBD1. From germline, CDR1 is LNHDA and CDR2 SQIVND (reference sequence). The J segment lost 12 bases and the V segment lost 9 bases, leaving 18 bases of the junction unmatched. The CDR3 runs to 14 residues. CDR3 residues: CASRHASPGGLSFF. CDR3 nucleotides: TGTGCCAGCCGGCACGCGTCCCCAGGGGGCTTGTCTTTCTTT.

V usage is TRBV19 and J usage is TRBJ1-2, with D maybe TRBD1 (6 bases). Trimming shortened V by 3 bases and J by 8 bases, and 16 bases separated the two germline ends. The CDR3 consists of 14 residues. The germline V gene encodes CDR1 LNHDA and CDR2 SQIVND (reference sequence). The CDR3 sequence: CASSMLDRLGGYTF. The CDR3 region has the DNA TGTGCCAGTAGTATGCTGGACAGACTTGGCGGCTACACCTTC.

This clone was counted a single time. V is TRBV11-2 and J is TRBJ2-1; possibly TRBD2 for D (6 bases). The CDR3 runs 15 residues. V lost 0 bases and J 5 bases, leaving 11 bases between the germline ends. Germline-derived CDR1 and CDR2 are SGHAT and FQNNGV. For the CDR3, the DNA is TGTGCCAGCAGCTTAGATAGCGGATCCCACAATGAGCAGTTCTTC. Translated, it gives CASSLDSGSHNEQFF.

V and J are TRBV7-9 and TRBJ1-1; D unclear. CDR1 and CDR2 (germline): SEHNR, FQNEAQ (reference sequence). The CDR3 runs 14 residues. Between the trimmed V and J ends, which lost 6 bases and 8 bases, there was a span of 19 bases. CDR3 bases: TGTGCCAGCAGGTCTGAGGGCGGAAGCACGGAAGCTTTCTTT. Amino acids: CASRSEGGSTEAFF. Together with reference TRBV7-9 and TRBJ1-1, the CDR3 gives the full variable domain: DTGVSQNPRHKITKRGQNVTFRCDPISEHNRLYWYRQTLGQGPEFLTYFQNEAQLEKSRLLSDRFSAERPKGSFSTLEIQRTEQGDSAMYLCASRSEGGSTEAFFGQGTRLTVV.

The DNA of the CDR3 is TGTGCCAGCAGTTACCAGCATCGGGGCTACGAGCAGTACTTC. This gives the protein CASSYQHRGYEQYF. J is TRBJ2-7 and V is TRBV6-6; TRBD2 might be the D (5 bases). The CDR3 is made up of 14 amino acids. Trimming took 2 bases from V and 3 from J, leaving 11 bases between them. Looked up from germline, CDR1 is MNHNY and CDR2 is SVGAGI (reference sequence).

CDR3 bases: TGTGCCAGCAGGTTAACTGGGACAGTGAACACTGAAGCTTTCTTT. Its translation: CASRLTGTVNTEAFF. This chain uses TRBV7-8 with TRBJ1-1; 7 nucleotides align to TRBD1. Losses at the gene ends were 6 bases for V and 0 bases for J; bases not matched to a gene: 7. Germline V gene data show CDR1 as SGHVS and CDR2 as FQNEAQ. The CDR3 covers 15 residues.

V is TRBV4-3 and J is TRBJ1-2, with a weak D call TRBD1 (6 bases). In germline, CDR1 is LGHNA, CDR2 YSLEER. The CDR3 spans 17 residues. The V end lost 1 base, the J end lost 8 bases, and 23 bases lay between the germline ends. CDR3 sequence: CASSQVGRQGPLVGYTF. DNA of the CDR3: TGCGCCAGCAGCCAAGTAGGGCGGCAGGGGCCCCTCGTAGGCTACACCTTC.

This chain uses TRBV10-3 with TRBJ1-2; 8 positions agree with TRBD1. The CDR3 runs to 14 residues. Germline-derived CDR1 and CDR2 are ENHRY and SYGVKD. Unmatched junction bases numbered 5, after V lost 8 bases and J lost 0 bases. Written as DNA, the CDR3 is TGTGCCATCTACGGACAGGGCTCTAACTATGGCTACACCTTC. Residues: CAIYGQGSNYGYTF.

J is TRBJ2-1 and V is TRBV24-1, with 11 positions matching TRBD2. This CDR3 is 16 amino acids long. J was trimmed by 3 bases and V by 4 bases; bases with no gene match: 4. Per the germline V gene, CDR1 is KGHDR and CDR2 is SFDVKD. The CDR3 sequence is CATSEHTSGSYNEQFF. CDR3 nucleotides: TGTGCCACCAGTGAACATACTAGCGGGAGCTACAATGAGCAGTTCTTC.

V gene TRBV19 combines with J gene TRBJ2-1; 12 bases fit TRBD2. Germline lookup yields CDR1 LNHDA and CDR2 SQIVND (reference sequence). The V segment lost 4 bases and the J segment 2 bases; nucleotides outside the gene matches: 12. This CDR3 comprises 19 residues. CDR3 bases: TGTGCCAGTAGTACCCCGACTAGCGGGAGTCGCACCACCTACAATGAGCAGTTCTTC. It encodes CASSTPTSGSRTTYNEQFF.

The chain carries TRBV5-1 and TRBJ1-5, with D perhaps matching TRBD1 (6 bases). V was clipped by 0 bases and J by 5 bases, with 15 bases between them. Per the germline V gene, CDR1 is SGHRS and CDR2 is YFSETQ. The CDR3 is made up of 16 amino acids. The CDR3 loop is CASSLEGRGGDQPQHF. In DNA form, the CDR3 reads TGCGCCAGCAGCTTGGAGGGCAGGGGAGGGGATCAGCCCCAGCATTTT. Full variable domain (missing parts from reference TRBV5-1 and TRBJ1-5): KAGVTQTPRYLIKTRGQQVTLSCSPISGHRSVSWYQQTPGQGLQFLFEYFSETQRNKGNFPGRFSGRQFSNSRSEMNVSTLELGDSALYLCASSLEGRGGDQPQHFGDGTRLSIL.

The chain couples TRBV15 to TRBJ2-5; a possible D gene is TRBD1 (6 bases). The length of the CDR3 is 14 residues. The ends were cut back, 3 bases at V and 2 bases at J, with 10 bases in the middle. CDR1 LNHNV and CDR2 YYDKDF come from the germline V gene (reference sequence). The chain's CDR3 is CATSSGTPQETQYF. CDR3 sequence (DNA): TGTGCCACCAGCAGCGGGACACCTCAAGAGACCCAGTACTTC. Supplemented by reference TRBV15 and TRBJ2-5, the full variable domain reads DAMVIQNPRYQVTQFGKPVTLSCSQTLNHNVMYWYQQKSSQAPKLLFHYYDKDFNNEADTPDNFQSRRPNTSFCFLDIRSPGLGDTAMYLCATSSGTPQETQYFGPGTRLLVL.